Described below is a single T cell receptor beta chain sequence and its context. This specimen belongs to a study of CD8 T cells in Susac syndrome. Random hexamers were used to reverse transcribe an amount of about 0.45 to 1 ug RNA. Amplification of TCR beta CDR3 spanned 54 Vbeta and 13 Jbeta via immunoSEQ multiplex PCR. TCRdb used MiXCR to reprocess the immunoSEQ multiplex PCR reads, holding one entry per CDR3 protein. There are more than 250,000 distinct CDR3 sequences in the sample; roughly nine tenths occur only once, and 0.065% lies in the top ten. CD8+ and CD4+ T cells circulating in blood were sequenced for TCR beta. Negative isolation was used for CD8+ and CD4+ T cells, and FACS enrichment was applied to TEMRA cells. This CDR3 is 16 amino acids long. CDR1 SEHNR and CDR2 FQNEAQ come from the germline V gene (reference sequence). V lost 5 bases to trimming and J lost 4 bases, with 20 bases between them.

Specimen: CD4+ T cells from PBMCs. The chain uses TRBV7-9 and TRBJ2-5, with D unresolved. The TCR was taken from a human donor with multiple sclerosis. The CDR3 region has the DNA TGTGCCAGCAGCCGAGGCCTCGTCCCTGTGGGAGAGACCCAGTACTTC. Amino acid sequence: CASSRGLVPVGETQYF.